The clone carrying this TCR beta chain was recorded a few times. CD4+CD25+CD127- Tregs, CD4+CD25- non-Tregs, CD4 and CD8 cells were sorted. The sample comes from a study of Tregs in tolerant kidney transplant recipients. TCRdb's copy holds only in-frame clones and misses some; the assay was immunoSEQ multiplex PCR. The sample carries 15,000 to 17,000 clones, roughly 92% recorded once. The TCR was taken from a human donor in good health. Sequencing was carried out using CD8+ T cells from blood.

The CDR3 is CSASDGTEAFF. The CDR3 DNA is TGCAGTGCTTCCGATGGGACTGAAGCTTTCTTT. V and J are TRBV20-1 and TRBJ1-1; D gene unclear. Germline assignment: CDR1 DFQATT and CDR2 SNEGSKA (reference sequence). Trimming removed 5 bases at V and 5 bases at J, with 9 bases between. The length of the CDR3 is 11 residues.